A single T cell receptor beta chain is shown here with its context. The antigen remains unidentified. These data are taken from a study of beta chain features in type 1 diabetes. cDNA synthesis used the whole RNA isolate, giving expressed TCRB sequences. Sequencing was performed with immunoSEQ multiplex PCR; in TCRdb, only in-frame clones are kept and a portion is missing. The data hold 200,000 to 300,000 clones, with more than 11% observed a single time. Germline V gene sequence: CDR1 GTSNPN, CDR2 SVGIG (reference sequence). J was trimmed by 7 bases and V by 0 bases; bases with no gene match: 7. The CDR3 sequence is 15 residues long. Study results and limitations: There was a moderate but significant shortening of TCRB CDR3s in all four CD4+ subsets of Type 1 diabetes patients.

The genes are TRBV30 and TRBJ1-4; 8 positions match TRBD1. The TCR comes from a man younger than 40 with type 1 diabetes. Sequenced sample: naive CD4+ T cells from blood. The CDR3 DNA is TGTGCCTGGAGTGTACGCGGACAGGGCGGTGAAAAACTGTTTTTT. This encodes CAWSVRGQGGEKLFF.